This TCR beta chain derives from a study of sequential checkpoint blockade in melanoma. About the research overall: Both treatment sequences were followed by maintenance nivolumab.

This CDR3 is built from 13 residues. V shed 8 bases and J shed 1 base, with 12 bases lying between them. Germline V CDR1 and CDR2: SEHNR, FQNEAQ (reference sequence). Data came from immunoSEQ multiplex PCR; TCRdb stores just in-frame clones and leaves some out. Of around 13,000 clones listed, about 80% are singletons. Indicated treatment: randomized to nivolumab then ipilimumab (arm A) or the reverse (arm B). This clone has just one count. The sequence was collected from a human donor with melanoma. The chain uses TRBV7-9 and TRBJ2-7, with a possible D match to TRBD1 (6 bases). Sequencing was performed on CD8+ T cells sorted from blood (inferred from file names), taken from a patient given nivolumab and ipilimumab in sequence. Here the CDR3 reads CASQRTDSYEQYF. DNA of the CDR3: TGTGCCAGCCAGAGGACAGATTCCTACGAGCAGTACTTC.